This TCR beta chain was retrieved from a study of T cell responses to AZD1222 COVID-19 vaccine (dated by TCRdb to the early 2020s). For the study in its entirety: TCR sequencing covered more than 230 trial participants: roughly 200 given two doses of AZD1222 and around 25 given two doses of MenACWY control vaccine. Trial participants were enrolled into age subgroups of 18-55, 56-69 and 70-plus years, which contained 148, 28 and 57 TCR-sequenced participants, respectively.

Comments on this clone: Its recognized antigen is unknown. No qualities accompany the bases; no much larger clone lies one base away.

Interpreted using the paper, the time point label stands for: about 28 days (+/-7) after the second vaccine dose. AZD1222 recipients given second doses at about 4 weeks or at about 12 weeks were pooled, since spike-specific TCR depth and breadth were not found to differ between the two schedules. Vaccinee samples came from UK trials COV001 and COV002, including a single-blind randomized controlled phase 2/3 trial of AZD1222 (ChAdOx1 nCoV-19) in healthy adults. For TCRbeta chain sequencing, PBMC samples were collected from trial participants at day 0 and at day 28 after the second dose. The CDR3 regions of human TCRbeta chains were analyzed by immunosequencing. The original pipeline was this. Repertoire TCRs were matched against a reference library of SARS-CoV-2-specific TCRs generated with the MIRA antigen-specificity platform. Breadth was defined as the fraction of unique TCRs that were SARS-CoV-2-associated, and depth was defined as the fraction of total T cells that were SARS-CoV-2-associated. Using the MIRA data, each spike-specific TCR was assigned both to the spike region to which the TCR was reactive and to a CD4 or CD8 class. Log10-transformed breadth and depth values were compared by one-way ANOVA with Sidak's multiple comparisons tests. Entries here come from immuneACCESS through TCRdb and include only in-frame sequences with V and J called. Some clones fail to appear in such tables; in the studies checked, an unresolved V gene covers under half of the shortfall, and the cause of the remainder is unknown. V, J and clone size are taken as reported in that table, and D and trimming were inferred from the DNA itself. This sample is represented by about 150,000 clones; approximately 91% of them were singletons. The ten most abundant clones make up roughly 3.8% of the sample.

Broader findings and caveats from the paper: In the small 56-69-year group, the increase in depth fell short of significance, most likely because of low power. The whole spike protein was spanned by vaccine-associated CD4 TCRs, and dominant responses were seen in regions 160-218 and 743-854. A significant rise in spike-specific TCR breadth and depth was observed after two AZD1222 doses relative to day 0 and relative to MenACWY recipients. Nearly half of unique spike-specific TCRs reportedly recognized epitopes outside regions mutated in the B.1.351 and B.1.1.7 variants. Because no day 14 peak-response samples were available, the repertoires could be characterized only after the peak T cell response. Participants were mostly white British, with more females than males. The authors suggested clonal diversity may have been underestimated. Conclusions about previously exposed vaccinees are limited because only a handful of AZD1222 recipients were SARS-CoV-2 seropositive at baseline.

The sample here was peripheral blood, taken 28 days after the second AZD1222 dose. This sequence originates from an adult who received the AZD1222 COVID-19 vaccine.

The sequenced DNA is TGTGCCTGGCAACTGACAGGGGAAGCTTTCTTT. Translated, this gives CAWQLTGEAFF. The chain employs TRBV30 and TRBJ1-1, with 7 bases matching TRBD1. From the germline V gene (reference sequence), CDR1 is GTSNPN and CDR2 is SVGIG. The germline V and J ends show losses of 5 bases and 8 bases respectively, and no gene match explains 5 bases of the junction. The CDR3 has 11 amino acids, counting the end cysteine and phenylalanine. Of all the DNA, just the CDR3 is kept, 33 bases in frame from base 1.